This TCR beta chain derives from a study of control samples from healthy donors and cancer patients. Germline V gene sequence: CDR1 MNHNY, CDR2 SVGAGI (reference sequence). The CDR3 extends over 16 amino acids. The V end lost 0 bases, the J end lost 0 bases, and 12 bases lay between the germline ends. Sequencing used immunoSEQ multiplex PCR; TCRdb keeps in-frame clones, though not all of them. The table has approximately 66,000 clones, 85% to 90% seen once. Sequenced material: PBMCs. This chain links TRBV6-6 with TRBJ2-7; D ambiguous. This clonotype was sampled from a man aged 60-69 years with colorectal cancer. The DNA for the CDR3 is TGTGCCAGCAGTTACTCGAGGAGCTGGAGCTCCTACGAGCAGTACTTC. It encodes CASSYSRSWSSYEQYF.